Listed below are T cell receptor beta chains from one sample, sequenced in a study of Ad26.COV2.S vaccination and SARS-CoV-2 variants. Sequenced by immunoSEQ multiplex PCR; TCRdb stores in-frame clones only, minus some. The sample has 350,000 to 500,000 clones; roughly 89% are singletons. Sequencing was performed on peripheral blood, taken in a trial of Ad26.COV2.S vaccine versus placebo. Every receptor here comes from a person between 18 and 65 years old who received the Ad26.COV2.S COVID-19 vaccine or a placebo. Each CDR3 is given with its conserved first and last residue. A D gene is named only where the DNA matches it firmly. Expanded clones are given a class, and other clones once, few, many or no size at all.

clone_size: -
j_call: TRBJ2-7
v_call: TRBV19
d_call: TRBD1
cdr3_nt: TGTGCCAGTAGTATGAGGGGCAGGACAGGGGCCCACGAGCAGTACTTC
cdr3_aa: CASSMRGRTGAHEQYF

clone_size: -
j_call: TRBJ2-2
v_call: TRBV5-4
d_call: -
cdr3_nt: TGTGCCAGCAGAGGGGGCGGGGAGCTGTTTTTT
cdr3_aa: CASRGGGELFF

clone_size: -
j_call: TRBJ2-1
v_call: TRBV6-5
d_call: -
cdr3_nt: TGTGCCAGCAGTTACCAGGTCTCCTACAATGAGCAGTTCTTC
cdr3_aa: CASSYQVSYNEQFF

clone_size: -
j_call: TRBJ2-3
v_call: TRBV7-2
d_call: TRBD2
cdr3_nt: TGTGCCAGCAGCCCGAGCGGGGGCGCGGGGGATACGCAGTATTTT
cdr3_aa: CASSPSGGAGDTQYF

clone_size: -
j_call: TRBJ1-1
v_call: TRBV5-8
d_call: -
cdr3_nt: TGTGCCAGCTGGCGGGGGACTGGGGTGGTCACTGAAGCTTTCTTT
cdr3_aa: CASWRGTGVVTEAFF

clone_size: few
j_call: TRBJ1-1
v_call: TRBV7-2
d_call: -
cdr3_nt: TGTGCCAGCAGCTTAGTGATGAAGAACACTGAAGCTTTCTTT
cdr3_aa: CASSLVMKNTEAFF

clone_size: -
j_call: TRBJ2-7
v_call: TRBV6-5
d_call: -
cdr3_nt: TGTGCCACCCGGCCCCTGGACGGTGCCTACGAGCAGTACTTC
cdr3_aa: CATRPLDGAYEQYF

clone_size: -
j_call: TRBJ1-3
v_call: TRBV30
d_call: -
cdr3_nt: TGTGCCTGGACGGGCGGACGGATCTCTGGAAACACCATATATTTT
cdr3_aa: CAWTGGRISGNTIYF

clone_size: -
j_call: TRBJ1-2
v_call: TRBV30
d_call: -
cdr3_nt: TGTGCCTGGAGTTTCGCGGATAACTATGGCTACACCTTC
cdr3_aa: CAWSFADNYGYTF

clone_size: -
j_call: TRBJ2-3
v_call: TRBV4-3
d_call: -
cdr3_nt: TGCGCCAGCAGCCCTCTGGCTAGTCGTGCAGATACGCAGTATTTT
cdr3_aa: CASSPLASRADTQYF

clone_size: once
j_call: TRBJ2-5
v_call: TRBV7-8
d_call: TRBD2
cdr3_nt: TGTGCCAGCAGCTCAACCAGGGGACTAGCGTTAATCGAGACCCAGTACTTC
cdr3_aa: CASSSTRGLALIETQYF

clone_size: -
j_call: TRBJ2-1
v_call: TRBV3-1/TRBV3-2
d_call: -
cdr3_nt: TGTGCCAGCAGCCAAGAGGGAGGGGGTACCGGGGAGTTATACTACAATGAGCAGTTCTTC
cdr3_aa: CASSQEGGGTGELYYNEQFF

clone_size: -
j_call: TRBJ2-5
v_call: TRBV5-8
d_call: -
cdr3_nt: TGTGCCAGCAGCTTAAAGACCCAGTACTTC
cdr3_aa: CASSLKTQYF

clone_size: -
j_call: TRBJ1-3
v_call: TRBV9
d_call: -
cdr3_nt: TGTGCCAGCAGTGGCCGGACTTATGGAAACACCATATATTTT
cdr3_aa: CASSGRTYGNTIYF

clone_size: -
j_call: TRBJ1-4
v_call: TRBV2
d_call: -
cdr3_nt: TGTGCCAGCGGCGGTCGGGCGACTAATGAAAAACTGTTTTTT
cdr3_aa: CASGGRATNEKLFF

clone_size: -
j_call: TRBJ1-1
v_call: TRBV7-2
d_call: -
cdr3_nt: TGTGCCAGCAGCTTAAGGTGGCAGGGCACTGAAGCTTTCTTT
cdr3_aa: CASSLRWQGTEAFF

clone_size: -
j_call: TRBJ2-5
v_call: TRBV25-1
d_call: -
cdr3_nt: TGTGCCAGCAGTGCAGGACAGTCTGCAGAGACCCAGTACTTC
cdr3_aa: CASSAGQSAETQYF

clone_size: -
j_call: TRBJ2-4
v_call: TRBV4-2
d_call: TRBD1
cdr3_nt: TGTGCCAGCAGCCAAGACTTCGGGGACAGGGGGCTTCCCAAAAACATTCAGTACTTC
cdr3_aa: CASSQDFGDRGLPKNIQYF

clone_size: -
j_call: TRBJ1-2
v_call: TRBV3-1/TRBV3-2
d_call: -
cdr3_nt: TGTGCCAGCAGCCAAGAACGATCAGGTGGGATTGGATATGGCTACACCTTC
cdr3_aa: CASSQERSGGIGYGYTF

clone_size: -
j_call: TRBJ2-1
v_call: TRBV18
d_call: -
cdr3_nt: TGTGCCAGCTCAGCTCGGGGTTCCTCCTACAATGAGCAGTTCTTC
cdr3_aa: CASSARGSSYNEQFF

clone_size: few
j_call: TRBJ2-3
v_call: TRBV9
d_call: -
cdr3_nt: TGTGCCAGCAGCGTAGGTGTCTCCTACACAGATACGCAGTATTTT
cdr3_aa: CASSVGVSYTDTQYF

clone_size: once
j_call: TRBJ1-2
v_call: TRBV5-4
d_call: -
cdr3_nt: TGTGCCAGCAGCCCGGACAGATTGGTGGGCTATGGCTACACCTTC
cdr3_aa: CASSPDRLVGYGYTF

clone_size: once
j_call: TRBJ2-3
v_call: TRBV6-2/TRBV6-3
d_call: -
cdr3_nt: TGTGCCAGCAGTTACGGAGCGCCAGATACGCAGTATTTT
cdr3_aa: CASSYGAPDTQYF

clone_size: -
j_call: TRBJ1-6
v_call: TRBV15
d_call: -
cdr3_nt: TGTGCCACCAGCAGGGAGGGGACGGGGAATTCACCCCTCCACTTT
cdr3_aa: CATSREGTGNSPLHF

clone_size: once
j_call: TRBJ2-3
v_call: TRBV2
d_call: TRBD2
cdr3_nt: TGTGCCAGCACCAGTCTGACTAGCCCTGACGGTGGAACAGATACGCAGTATTTT
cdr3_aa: CASTSLTSPDGGTDTQYF

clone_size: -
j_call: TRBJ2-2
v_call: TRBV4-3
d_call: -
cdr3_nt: TGCGCCAGCAGCCTCGATACCGGGGAGCTGTTTTTT
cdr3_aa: CASSLDTGELFF